The 7 T cell receptor beta chains below come from one sample, sequenced in a study of OX40 agonist ivuxolimab in advanced cancers. Repertoires were generated with immunoSEQ multiplex PCR, while TCRdb's copy carries only in-frame clones and drops some. Altogether tens of thousands of clones are present, around nine tenths being singletons, with the ten largest covering 4% to 5.5%. The starting material was CD4+ or CD8+ T cells sorted from blood, obtained in a trial of the OX40 agonist ivuxolimab. The receptors were sampled from an adult with an advanced solid tumor such as melanoma, head and neck, liver or kidney cancer.

The V call is TRBV5-4, the J call TRBJ2-3, with TRBD2 matching 7 bases. Germline values: CDR1 SGHNT, CDR2 YYREEE (reference sequence). V shed 4 bases, J shed 0 bases, and the junction held 5 bases outside the gene matches. The length of the CDR3 is 15 residues. Here the CDR3 DNA reads TGTGCCAGCAGCATACTAGCGCCTAGCACAGATACGCAGTATTTT. Residues: CASSILAPSTDTQYF.

This clone was recorded once. V and J are TRBV11-3 and TRBJ2-7; D may correspond to TRBD1 or TRBD2 (5 bases each). This CDR3 is built from 15 residues. Trimming stripped 3 bases from V and 9 bases from J, with 21 bases between. Per the germline V gene, CDR1 is SGHNT and CDR2 is YENEEA. Here the CDR3 DNA reads TGTGCCAGCAGCTTGACCGGGGCGACAACTGGGATGCAGTACTTC. It translates to CASSLTGATTGMQYF.

This clone has just one count. The same CDR3 is also encoded by other DNA sequences in this sample. This chain links TRBV20-1 with TRBJ2-3; no clear D. Germline assignment: CDR1 DFQATT and CDR2 SNEGSKA (reference sequence). This CDR3 spans 11 amino acids. Trimming removed 2 bases at V and 5 bases at J, with 5 bases between. The CDR3 protein is CSARHGDTQYF. CDR3 coding DNA: TGCAGTGCTAGACACGGAGATACGCAGTATTTT.

This chain connects TRBV6-6 to TRBJ1-3; maybe TRBD1 (6 bases). The CDR3 totals 15 residues. Germline CDR1 MNHNY, CDR2 SVGAGI (reference sequence). V lost 7 bases, J lost 2 bases, and 15 bases lay in between. CDR3 amino acids: CASIPTGTTGNTIYF. For the CDR3, the DNA is TGTGCCAGCATCCCCACAGGGACTACTGGAAACACCATATATTTT.

This rearrangement joins TRBV28 to TRBJ1-2; D is possibly TRBD1 (6 bases). This CDR3 is 16 amino acids long. CDR1 is MDHEN, CDR2 SYDVKM, per germline. V was clipped by 5 bases and J by 0 bases, with 16 bases between them. Here the CDR3 DNA reads TGTGCCAGCAGTCAAGGGGGAGAGGGATCTAACTATGGCTACACCTTC. Residues: CASSQGGEGSNYGYTF.

The chain has TRBV28 and TRBJ1-2; maybe TRBD1 (5 bases). The CDR3 is made up of 16 amino acids. Germline V gives CDR1 MDHEN, CDR2 SYDVKM. Trimming cost V 8 bases and J 4 bases, with 23 bases left between them. The CDR3 sequence is CASLIQVKGATYGYTF. CDR3 DNA sequence: TGTGCCAGCCTCATCCAGGTGAAAGGGGCCACCTATGGCTACACCTTC.

Points on this clone: One junction end disagrees with the germline gene, perhaps due to a read error. The rearrangement links TRBV5-1 to TRBJ2-1; 9 positions agree with TRBD2. CDR1 and CDR2 from the germline V gene are SGHRS and YFSETQ. The CDR3 is 18 residues long. CDR3 in amino acids: CASSLETSGSLSDNEQFF. The CDR3 DNA reads TGCGCCAGCAGCTTGGAGACTAGCGGAAGTCTCTCCGACAATGAGCAGTTCTTC.